Following are 14 T cell receptor beta chains from one sample sequenced in a study of blood T cell repertoires in COVID-19. Here immunoSEQ multiplex PCR was the method, and the copy in TCRdb shows in-frame clones only, minus some. The sample consists of 150,000 to 200,000 clones, about 86% of them appearing once. The sequencing input was peripheral blood. The receptors derive from a woman aged 55-70 years with COVID-19, enrolled during active disease.

The chain employs TRBV19 and TRBJ2-7, with 8 bases that match TRBD1. V lost 5 bases to trimming and J lost 3 bases; unmatched junction nucleotides: 6. CDR1 is LNHDA, CDR2 SQIVND, per germline (reference sequence). The CDR3 totals 14 residues. Written as DNA, the CDR3 is TGTGCCAGTAGTCCGGGACAGGACTTCTACGAGCAGTACTTC. This codes for CASSPGQDFYEQYF. The complete variable domain, with remaining parts taken from reference TRBV19 and TRBJ2-7, reads DGGITQSPKYLFRKEGQNVTLSCEQNLNHDAMYWYRQDPGQGLRLIYYSQIVNDFQKGDIAEGYSVSREKKESFPLTVTSAQKNPTAFYLCASSPGQDFYEQYFGPGTRLTVT.

The gene calls are TRBV6-4 and TRBJ1-3, with 10 bases aligning to TRBD1. V shed 6 bases and J 8 bases; nucleotides not matched to a gene: 4. The CDR3 is made up of 13 amino acids. CDR1 and CDR2 from the germline V gene are MRHNA and SNTAGT. The CDR3 region is CASSRDRGDTIYF. CDR3 coding DNA: TGTGCCAGCAGCCGGGACAGGGGTGACACCATATATTTT.

This rearrangement joins TRBV19 to TRBJ1-2, with TRBD1 matching 8 bases. CDR3 size: 14 residues. V dropped 4 bases and J dropped 2; count of bases not matched to a gene: 3. Germline V gene data show CDR1 as LNHDA and CDR2 as SQIVND (reference sequence). This CDR3 is CASSSRQGNYGYTF. The CDR3, as DNA: TGTGCCAGTAGTAGCCGACAGGGGAACTATGGCTACACCTTC.

V is TRBV7-9 and J is TRBJ1-4; 8 bases match TRBD1. Per germline, CDR1 SEHNR and CDR2 FQNEAQ (reference sequence). The ends lost 5 bases at V and 8 bases at J; junction bases unmatched: 7. This CDR3 comprises 14 residues. This CDR3 is CASSRTGSGEKLFF. CDR3 sequence (DNA): TGTGCCAGCAGCCGGACAGGGTCCGGCGAAAAACTGTTTTTT.

This clone was observed a handful of times. The rearrangement links TRBV6-5 to TRBJ2-1; 11 nucleotides align to TRBD2. Germline CDR1 MNHEY, CDR2 SVGAGI. The CDR3 sequence is 15 residues long. The V gene end was trimmed by 7 bases and the J gene end by 7 bases; junction bases not matched to a gene: 9. CDR3 nucleotide sequence: TGTGCCAGCAACTCCGGACTAGCGGGCGGGAATGAGCAGTTCTTC. This translates into CASNSGLAGGNEQFF.

The V and J genes are TRBV6-5 and TRBJ2-1, with D possibly matching TRBD1 (5 bases). V was cut by 8 bases and J by 3 bases, with 11 bases left in between. CDR1 is MNHEY, CDR2 SVGAGI, per germline. The CDR3 contains 13 residues. The CDR3 nucleotides read TGTGCCAGCCGCCTGGGGCTCTACAATGAGCAGTTCTTC. It is translated as CASRLGLYNEQFF.

This chain links TRBV27 with TRBJ1-5; D unresolved. With 6 bases removed from V and 0 bases from J, the gap between germline ends came to 6 bases. This CDR3 spans 13 amino acids. Germline V gives CDR1 MNHEY, CDR2 SMNVEV (reference sequence). In nucleotides, the CDR3 is TGTGCCAGCAGATGGAGTAGCAATCAGCCCCAGCATTTT. This sequence encodes CASRWSSNQPQHF.

The chain couples TRBV24-1 to TRBJ2-5, with 9 bases lining up with TRBD2. After removal of 4 bases from V and 5 bases from J, the junction contained 7 bases not matched to a gene. This CDR3 has 15 amino acids. The V gene's germline CDR1 is KGHDR and CDR2 SFDVKD. The CDR3 DNA follows: TGTGCCACCAGTGACCGGACTAGCGCTTTTGAGACCCAGTACTTC. Protein sequence: CATSDRTSAFETQYF.

The CDR3 is CASSFQSGLSGANEQFF. The CDR3 region has the DNA TGTGCCAGCAGCTTCCAATCTGGACTAAGCGGGGCCAATGAGCAGTTCTTC. The chain employs TRBV7-2 and TRBJ2-1; 7 positions agree with TRBD2. The CDR3 spans 17 residues. J gave up 6 bases and V 3 bases, and 14 bases lay outside the gene matches. In germline, CDR1 is SGHTA, CDR2 FQGNSA.

The chain links TRBV13 to TRBJ2-7; TRBD2 aligns across 9 bases. The CDR3 loop spans 16 amino acids. CDR1 is PRHDT and CDR2 is FYEKMQ in the germline V gene (reference sequence). V gave up 5 bases and J gave up 2 bases; unmatched junction bases: 10. The CDR3, as DNA: TGTGCCAGCAGCACACGACCTAGCGGGACCCCCTACGAGCAGTACTTC. Protein sequence: CASSTRPSGTPYEQYF.

The genes are TRBV19 and TRBJ1-6; tentative D call: TRBD1 (6 bases). Germline loops: CDR1 LNHDA, CDR2 SQIVND (reference sequence). This CDR3 is 15 amino acids long. The V gene lost 5 bases and the J gene lost 2 bases, with 10 bases spanning the gap. The CDR3 DNA sequence: TGTGCCAGTAGTTCAGGGGTCGCCTATAATTCACCCCTCCACTTT. It codes for CASSSGVAYNSPLHF.

The chain joins TRBV9 to TRBJ1-3; D perhaps matches TRBD1 (5 bases). Trimming removed 1 base from V and 0 bases from J, with 11 bases in between. The CDR3 loop spans 16 amino acids. CDR1 is SGDLS, CDR2 YYNGEE, per germline. DNA of the CDR3: TGTGCCAGCAGCGTACAGGGAGGGAGCTCTGGAAACACCATATATTTT. Its translation: CASSVQGGSSGNTIYF.

As for this clone: Additional DNA sequences in this sample encode the identical CDR3. This chain links TRBV7-2 with TRBJ1-1; D possibly corresponds to TRBD1 (5 bases). Germline CDR1 and CDR2: SGHTA and FQGNSA. The CDR3 is 13 amino acids. V was cut by 2 bases and J by 1 base, with 5 bases left in between. The CDR3 sequence: CASSLQGNTEAFF. CDR3 bases: TGTGCCAGCAGCTTACAGGGGAACACTGAAGCTTTCTTT. Based on the CDR3 plus reference TRBV7-2 and TRBJ1-1, the full variable domain is GAGVSQSPSNKVTEKGKDVELRCDPISGHTALYWYRQSLGQGLEFLIYFQGNSAPDKSGLPSDRFSAERTGGSVSTLTIQRTQQEDSAVYLCASSLQGNTEAFFGQGTRLTVV.

V and J are TRBV7-9 and TRBJ1-1; the D gene is possibly TRBD1 (5 bases). The V and J ends lost 0 bases and 11 bases respectively, with 10 bases between them. Germline V gene data show CDR1 as SEHNR and CDR2 as FQNEAQ (reference sequence). This CDR3 contains 12 residues. CDR3 region: CASSLAGPVAFF. CDR3 in DNA: TGTGCCAGCAGCTTAGCGGGGCCGGTGGCTTTCTTT.